The following is a TCR beta chain sequence with its context. This CDR3 region has 14 residues. Trimming removed 4 bases from V and 1 base from J; junction bases left unmatched: 5. CDR1 and CDR2 (germline): SQVTM, ANQGSEA. These data originate in a study of blood T cell repertoires in COVID-19. About the study: Nucleic acid was either cDNA or gDNA, and it came from T cells, B-cell-depleted T cells, or PBMCs.

In the original analysis: Nucleated cell counts were estimated from reference gene primer amplification. Only in-frame clones appear in the TCRdb table, and some are missing; sequencing was by immunoSEQ multiplex PCR. That table furnishes V, J and clone size, whereas the DNA furnished D and trimming. The table has about 150,000 clones, about 80% seen once; the top ten hold roughly 2.3%. The sequencing sample was made of peripheral blood. This rearrangement joins TRBV29-1 to TRBJ1-1; TRBD1 agrees at 8 bases. The sequence came from a man between 65 and 79 years old with acute or convalescent COVID-19. The CDR3: CSVVVQGANTEAFF. In DNA, the CDR3 is TGCAGCGTTGTAGTTCAGGGGGCGAACACTGAAGCTTTCTTT. Filled out from reference TRBV29-1 and TRBJ1-1, the complete variable domain reads SAVISQKPSRDICQRGTSLTIQCQVDSQVTMMFWYRQQPGQSLTLIATANQGSEATYESGFVIDKFPISRPNLTFSTLTVSNMSPEDSSIYLCSVVVQGANTEAFFGQGTRLTVV.